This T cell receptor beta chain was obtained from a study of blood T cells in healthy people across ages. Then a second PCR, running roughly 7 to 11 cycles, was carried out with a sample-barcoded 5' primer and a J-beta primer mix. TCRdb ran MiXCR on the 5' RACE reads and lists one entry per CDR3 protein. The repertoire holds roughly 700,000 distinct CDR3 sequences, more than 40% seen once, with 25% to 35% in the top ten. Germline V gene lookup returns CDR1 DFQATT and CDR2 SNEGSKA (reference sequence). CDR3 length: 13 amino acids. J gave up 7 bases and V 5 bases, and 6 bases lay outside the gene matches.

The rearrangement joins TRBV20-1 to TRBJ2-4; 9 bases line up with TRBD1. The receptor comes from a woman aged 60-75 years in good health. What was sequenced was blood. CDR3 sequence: CSACPDRGNIQYF. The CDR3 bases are TGCAGTGCTTGCCCTGACAGGGGGAACATTCAGTACTTC.